This TCR beta chain stems from a study of memory CD4+ T cells and cytomegalovirus serostatus. The study, taken as a whole, reports: About two fifths of the roughly 150 known CMV-associated TCRbeta sequences appeared in CD4+ memory. Median bootstrapped AUC for CMV status was just under 0.97 originally, roughly 0.92 US-trained.

V shed 6 bases and J 9 bases; nucleotides not matched to a gene: 8. The CDR3 is 14 residues long. CDR1 is SQVTM, CDR2 ANQGSEA, per germline. The sort gate was single viable CD3+CD4+CD8-CD45RO+ cells for memory CD4+ T cells. CD4+ T cells were isolated by positive magnetic selection. Libraries were prepared by immunoSEQ multiplex PCR; TCRdb keeps only in-frame clonotypes and omits some of them. This sample yields roughly 42,000 clones, of which around 80% are seen a single time; 0.55% to 0.6% belongs to the top ten. This clone was counted a few times. The antigen is not known. The chain is built from TRBV29-1 and TRBJ2-1; TRBD2 aligns across 13 bases. The receptor was derived from an adult in good health and CMV-seronegative. Sequenced sample: memory CD4+ T cells from blood. For the CDR3, the DNA is TGCAGCGTCAGTACTAGCGGGGGGGCGGGTGAGCAGTTCTTC. It encodes CSVSTSGGAGEQFF.